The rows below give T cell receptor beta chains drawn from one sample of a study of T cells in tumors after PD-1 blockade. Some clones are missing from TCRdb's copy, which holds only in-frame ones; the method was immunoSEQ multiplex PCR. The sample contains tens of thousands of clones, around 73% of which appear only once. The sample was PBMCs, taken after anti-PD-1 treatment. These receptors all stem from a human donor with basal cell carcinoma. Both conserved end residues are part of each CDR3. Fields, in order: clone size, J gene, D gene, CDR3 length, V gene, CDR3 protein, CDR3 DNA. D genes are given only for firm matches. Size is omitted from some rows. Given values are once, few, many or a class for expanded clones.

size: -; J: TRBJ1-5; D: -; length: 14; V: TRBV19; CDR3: CASSMGAEGQPQHF; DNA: TGTGCCAGTAGTATGGGGGCCGAAGGGCAGCCCCAGCATTTT
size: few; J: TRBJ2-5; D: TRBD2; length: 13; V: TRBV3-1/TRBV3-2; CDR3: CASSHRGGETQYF; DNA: TGTGCCAGCAGCCATCGGGGGGGGGAGACCCAGTACTTC
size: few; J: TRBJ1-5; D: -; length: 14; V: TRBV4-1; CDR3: CASSLGESNQPQHF; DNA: TGCGCCAGCAGCCTGGGGGAGAGCAATCAGCCCCAGCATTTT
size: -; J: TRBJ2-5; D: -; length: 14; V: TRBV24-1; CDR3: CATSVGSGSETQYF; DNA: TGTGCCACCAGTGTCGGTTCGGGCTCAGAGACCCAGTACTTC
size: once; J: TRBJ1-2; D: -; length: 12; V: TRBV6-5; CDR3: CASSYFGVGYTF; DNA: TGTGCCAGCAGTTACTTCGGGGTGGGCTACACCTTC
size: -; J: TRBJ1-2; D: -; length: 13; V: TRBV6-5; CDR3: CASTPTTNYGYTF; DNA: TGTGCATCAACACCGACAACTAACTATGGCTACACCTTC
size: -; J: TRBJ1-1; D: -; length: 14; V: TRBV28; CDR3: CASTPPGPGTEAFF; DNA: TGTGCCAGCACTCCACCGGGACCAGGCACTGAAGCTTTCTTT
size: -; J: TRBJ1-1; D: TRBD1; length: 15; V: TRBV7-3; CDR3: CASSATGQLRSEAFF; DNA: TGTGCCAGCAGCGCAACGGGACAGCTTCGAAGTGAAGCTTTCTTT
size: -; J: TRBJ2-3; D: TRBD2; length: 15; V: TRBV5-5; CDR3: CASSLGLAGVDTQYF; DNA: TGTGCCAGCAGCTTGGGATTGGCGGGAGTAGATACGCAGTATTTT
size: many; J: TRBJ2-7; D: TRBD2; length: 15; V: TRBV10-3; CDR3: CAISVRLAERYEQYF; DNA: TGTGCCATCAGTGTTAGACTAGCGGAACGCTACGAGCAGTACTTC
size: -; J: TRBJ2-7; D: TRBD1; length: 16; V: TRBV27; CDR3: CASSETDRGRGPEQYF; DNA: TGTGCCAGCAGCGAAACCGACAGGGGGCGCGGGCCCGAGCAGTACTTC
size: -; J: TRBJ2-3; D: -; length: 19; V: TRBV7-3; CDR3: CASSLGPGWGAPRTDTQYF; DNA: TGTGCCAGCAGCTTAGGGCCTGGGTGGGGGGCTCCCCGCACAGATACGCAGTATTTT
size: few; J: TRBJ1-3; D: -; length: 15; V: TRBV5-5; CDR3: CASSLVVDSGNTIYF; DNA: TGTGCCAGCAGCTTGGTGGTGGACTCTGGAAACACCATATATTTT
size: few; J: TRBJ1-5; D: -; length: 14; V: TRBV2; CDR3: CASTMAYSNQPQHF; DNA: TGTGCCAGCACGATGGCGTATAGCAATCAGCCCCAGCATTTT
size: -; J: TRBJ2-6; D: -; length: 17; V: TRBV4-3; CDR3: CASSHIRGGAGANVLTF; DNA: TGCGCCAGCAGCCACATCAGGGGGGGGGCCGGGGCCAACGTCCTGACTTTC
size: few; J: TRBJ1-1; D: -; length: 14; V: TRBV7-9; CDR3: CASSSYPQDTEAFF; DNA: TGTGCCAGCAGCTCTTACCCCCAGGACACTGAAGCTTTCTTT
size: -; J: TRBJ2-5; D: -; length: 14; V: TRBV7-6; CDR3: CASSFGQGLETQYF; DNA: TGTGCCAGCAGCTTTGGTCAGGGGCTAGAGACCCAGTACTTC
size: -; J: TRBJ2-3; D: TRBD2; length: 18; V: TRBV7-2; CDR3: CASSDQSLAGALTDTQYF; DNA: TGTGCCAGCAGCGACCAATCACTAGCGGGGGCCCTCACAGATACGCAGTATTTT
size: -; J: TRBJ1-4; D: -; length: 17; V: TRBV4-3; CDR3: CASSQDIRMGTNEKLFF; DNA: TGCGCCAGCAGCCAAGATATAAGGATGGGAACTAATGAAAAACTGTTTTTT
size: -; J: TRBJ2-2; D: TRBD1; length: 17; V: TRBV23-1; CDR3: CASSQSKGQGVSGELFF; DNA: TGCGCCAGCAGTCAATCTAAGGGACAGGGGGTTTCCGGGGAGCTGTTTTTT
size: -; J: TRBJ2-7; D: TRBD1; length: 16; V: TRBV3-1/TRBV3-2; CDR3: CASSRGQGGRSYEQYF; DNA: TGTGCCAGCAGCCGGGGACAGGGGGGCAGATCCTACGAGCAGTACTTC
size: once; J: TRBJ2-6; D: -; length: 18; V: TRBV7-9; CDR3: CASSLAQGISSGANVLTF; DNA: TGTGCCAGCAGCTTAGCGCAGGGGATCAGCTCTGGGGCCAACGTCCTGACTTTC
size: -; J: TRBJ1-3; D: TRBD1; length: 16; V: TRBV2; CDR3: CASTRQGARTGNTIYF; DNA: TGTGCCAGCACCCGACAGGGGGCACGGACTGGAAACACCATATATTTT
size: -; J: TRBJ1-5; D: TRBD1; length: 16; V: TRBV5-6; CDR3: CASSSIRDSNNQPQHF; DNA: TGTGCCAGCAGTTCAATTCGGGACAGCAACAATCAGCCCCAGCATTTT
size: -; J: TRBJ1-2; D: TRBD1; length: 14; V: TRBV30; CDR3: CAWSKGTGGRGYTF; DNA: TGTGCCTGGAGTAAGGGGACAGGAGGCCGGGGCTACACCTTC
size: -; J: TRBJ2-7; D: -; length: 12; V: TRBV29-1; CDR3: CSVEVASYEQYF; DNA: TGCAGCGTTGAGGTAGCCTCCTACGAGCAGTACTTC
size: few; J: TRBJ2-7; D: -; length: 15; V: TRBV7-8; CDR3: CASSLGSGVPREQYF; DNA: TGTGCCAGCAGCTTAGGTTCAGGGGTGCCTAGAGAGCAGTACTTC
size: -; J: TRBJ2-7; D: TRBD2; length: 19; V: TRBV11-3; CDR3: CASSLAGLAGGGTPNEQYF; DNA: TGTGCCAGCAGCTTAGCAGGACTAGCGGGAGGGGGTACTCCCAACGAGCAGTACTTC
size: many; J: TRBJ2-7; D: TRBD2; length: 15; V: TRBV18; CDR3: CASSPGSGTIYEQYF; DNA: TGTGCCAGCTCACCGGGAAGCGGGACGATCTACGAGCAGTACTTC
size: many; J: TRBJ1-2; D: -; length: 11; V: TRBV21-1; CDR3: CASSRGGGYTF; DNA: TGTGCCAGCAGCAGAGGTGGTGGCTACACCTTC
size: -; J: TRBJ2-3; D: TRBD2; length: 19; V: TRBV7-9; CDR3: CASSLALGSSGGAGDTQYF; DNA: TGTGCCAGCAGCTTAGCGTTGGGAAGTAGCGGGGGGGCCGGGGATACGCAGTATTTT
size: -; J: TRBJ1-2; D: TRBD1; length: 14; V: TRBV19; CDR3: CASTPGQGDYGYTF; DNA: TGTGCCAGTACTCCGGGACAGGGTGACTATGGCTACACCTTC
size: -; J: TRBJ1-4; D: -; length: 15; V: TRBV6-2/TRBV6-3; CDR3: CASSTYGTGNEKLFF; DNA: TGTGCCAGCAGCACCTACGGGACCGGAAATGAAAAACTGTTTTTT
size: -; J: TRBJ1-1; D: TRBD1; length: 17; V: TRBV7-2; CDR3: CASSSAAGGRGDTEAFF; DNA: TGTGCCAGCAGCTCCGCCGCAGGGGGGAGGGGGGACACTGAAGCTTTCTTT
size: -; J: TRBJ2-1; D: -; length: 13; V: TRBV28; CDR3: CAIGGFSYNEQFF; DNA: TGTGCCATCGGGGGATTCTCCTACAATGAGCAGTTCTTC
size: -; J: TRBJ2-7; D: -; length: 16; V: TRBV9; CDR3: CASSARSLGAVDEQYF; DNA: TGTGCCAGCAGCGCCCGATCCCTGGGGGCAGTCGACGAGCAGTACTTC
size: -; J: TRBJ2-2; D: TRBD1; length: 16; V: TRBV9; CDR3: CASSYPTGSDTGELFF; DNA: TGTGCCAGCAGCTACCCGACAGGGAGTGACACCGGGGAGCTGTTTTTT